This T cell receptor (beta chain) was found in a study of blood T cell repertoires in COVID-19. Study details: Specimens from acute and convalescent COVID-19 originated in the United States, Italy and Spain. PBMCs, B-cell-depleted T cells, or T cells provided the cDNA or gDNA that made up the material.

In the original workflow: It was from reference gene primer amplification that nucleated cell counts were estimated. Produced via immunoSEQ multiplex PCR; TCRdb's table is partial and in-frame only. That table gives V, J and clone size, and the DNA gave D and trimming. The sample lists roughly 69,000 clones; around 90% were seen once. V was clipped by 0 bases and J by 4 bases; unmatched bases: 9. CDR1 and CDR2 from the germline V gene are MNHEY and SVGEGT. The length of the CDR3 is 18 residues. This clonotype originated in a man in his fifties with acute or convalescent COVID-19. This chain uses TRBV6-2 or TRBV6-3 with TRBJ2-1, with TRBD2 identical over 10 bases. Input material: peripheral blood. CDR3 loop: CASSYSVLLSGRYNEQFF. The CDR3 coding sequence is TGTGCCAGCAGTTACTCGGTATTACTTAGCGGGAGGTACAATGAGCAGTTCTTC.